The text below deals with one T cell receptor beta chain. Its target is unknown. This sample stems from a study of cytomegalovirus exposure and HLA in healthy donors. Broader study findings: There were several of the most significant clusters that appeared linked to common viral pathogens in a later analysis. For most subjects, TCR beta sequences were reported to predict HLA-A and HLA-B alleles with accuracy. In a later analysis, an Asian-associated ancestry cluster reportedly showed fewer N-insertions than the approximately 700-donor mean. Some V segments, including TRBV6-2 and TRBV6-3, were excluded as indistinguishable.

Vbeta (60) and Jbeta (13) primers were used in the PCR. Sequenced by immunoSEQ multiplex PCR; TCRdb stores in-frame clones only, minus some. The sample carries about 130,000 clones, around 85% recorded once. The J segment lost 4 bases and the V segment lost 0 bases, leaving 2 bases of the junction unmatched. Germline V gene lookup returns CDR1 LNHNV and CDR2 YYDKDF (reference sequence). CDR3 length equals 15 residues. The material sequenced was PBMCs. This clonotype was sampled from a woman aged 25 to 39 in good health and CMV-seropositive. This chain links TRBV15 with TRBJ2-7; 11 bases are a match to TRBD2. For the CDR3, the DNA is TGTGCCACCAGCAGAGATACTAGCGGGAGTTACGAGCAGTACTTC. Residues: CATSRDTSGSYEQYF.